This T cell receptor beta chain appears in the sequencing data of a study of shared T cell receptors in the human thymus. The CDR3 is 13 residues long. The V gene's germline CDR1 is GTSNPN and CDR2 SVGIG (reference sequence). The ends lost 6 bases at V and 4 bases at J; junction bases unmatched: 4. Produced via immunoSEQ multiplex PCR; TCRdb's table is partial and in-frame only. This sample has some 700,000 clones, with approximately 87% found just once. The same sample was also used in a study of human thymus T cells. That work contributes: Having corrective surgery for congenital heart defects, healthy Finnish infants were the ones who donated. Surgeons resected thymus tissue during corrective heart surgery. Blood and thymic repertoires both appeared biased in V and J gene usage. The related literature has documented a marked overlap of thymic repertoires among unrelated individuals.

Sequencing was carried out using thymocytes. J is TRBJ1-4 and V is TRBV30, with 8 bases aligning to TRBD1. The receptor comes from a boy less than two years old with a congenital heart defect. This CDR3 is CACPGTGNEKLFF. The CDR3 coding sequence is TGTGCCTGCCCCGGGACAGGTAATGAAAAACTGTTTTTT.